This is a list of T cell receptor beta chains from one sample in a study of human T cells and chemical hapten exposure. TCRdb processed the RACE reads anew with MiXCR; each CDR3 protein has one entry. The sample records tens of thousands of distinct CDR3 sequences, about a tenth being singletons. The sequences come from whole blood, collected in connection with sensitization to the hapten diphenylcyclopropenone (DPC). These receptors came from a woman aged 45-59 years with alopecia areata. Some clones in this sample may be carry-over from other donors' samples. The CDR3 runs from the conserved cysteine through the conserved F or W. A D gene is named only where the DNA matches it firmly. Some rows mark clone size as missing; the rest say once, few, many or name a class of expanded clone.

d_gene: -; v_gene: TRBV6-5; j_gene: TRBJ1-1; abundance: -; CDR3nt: TGTGCCAGCAGTTACTTTTCCAGGGGTAACACTGAAGCTTTCTTT; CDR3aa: CASSYFSRGNTEAFF
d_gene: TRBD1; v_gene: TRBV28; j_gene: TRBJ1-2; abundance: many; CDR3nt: TGTGCCAGCAGTAGTCGGACAGGCCTTACTGGCTACACCTTC; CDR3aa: CASSSRTGLTGYTF
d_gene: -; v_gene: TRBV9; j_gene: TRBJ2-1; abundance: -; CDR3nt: TGTGCCAGCAGCCAGATCGGGCGAGGGTCGAGCGCCCTAGAGGAAAAGCAGTTCTTC; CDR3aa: CASSQIGRGSSALEEKQFF
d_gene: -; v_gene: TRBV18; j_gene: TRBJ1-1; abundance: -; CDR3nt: TGTGCCACCACAACAGGGTTTGGGAACACTGAAGCTTTCTTT; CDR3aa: CATTTGFGNTEAFF
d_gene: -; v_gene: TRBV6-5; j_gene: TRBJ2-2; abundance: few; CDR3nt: TGTGCCAGCAGTCGACAGGTGGCCGGGGAGCTGTTTTTT; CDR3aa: CASSRQVAGELFF
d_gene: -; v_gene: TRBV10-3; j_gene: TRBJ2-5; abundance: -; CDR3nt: TGTGCCATCTCTCGGGAGCCGCAAGGGACCCAGTACTTC; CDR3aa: CAISREPQGTQYF
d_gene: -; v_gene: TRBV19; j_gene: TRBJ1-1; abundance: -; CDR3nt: TGTGCCAGTAGTAAGAGCGGACCCATGAACACTGAAGCTTTCTTT; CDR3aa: CASSKSGPMNTEAFF
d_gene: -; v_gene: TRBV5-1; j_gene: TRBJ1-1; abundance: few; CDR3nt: TGCGCCAGCAGCTTGCAGGGTGGGACGGGTGGACTCACTGAAGCTTTCTTT; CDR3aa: CASSLQGGTGGLTEAFF
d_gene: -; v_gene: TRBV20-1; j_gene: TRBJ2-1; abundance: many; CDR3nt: TGCAGTGCTAGAGGGATAGACAGGGGTACCGGACGCGGGAGGAGTGAGCAGTTCTTC; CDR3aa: CSARGIDRGTGRGRSEQFF
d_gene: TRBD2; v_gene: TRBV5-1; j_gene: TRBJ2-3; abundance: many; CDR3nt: TGCGCCAGCAGCGTGCTAGCGGGAGGCACAGATACGCAGTATTTT; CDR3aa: CASSVLAGGTDTQYF
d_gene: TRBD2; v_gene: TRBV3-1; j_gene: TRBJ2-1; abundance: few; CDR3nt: TGTGCCAGCAGCCCCGGGACTAGCGGGTACAATGAGCAGTTCTTC; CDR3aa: CASSPGTSGYNEQFF
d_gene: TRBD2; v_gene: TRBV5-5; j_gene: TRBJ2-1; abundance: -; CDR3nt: TGTGCCAGCAGGACCGCTAGCGGGAGGATTGGGAATGAGCAGTTCTTC; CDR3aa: CASRTASGRIGNEQFF
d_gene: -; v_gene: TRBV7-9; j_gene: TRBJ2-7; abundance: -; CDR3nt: TGTGCCAGCAGCTTGGGGGTCCCCTACGAGCAGTACTTC; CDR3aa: CASSLGVPYEQYF
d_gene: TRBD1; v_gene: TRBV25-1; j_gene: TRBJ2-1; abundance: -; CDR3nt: TGTGCCAGCAGTGCCGCCTCCGGGACAGGGGATTACAATGAGCAGTTCTTC; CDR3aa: CASSAASGTGDYNEQFF
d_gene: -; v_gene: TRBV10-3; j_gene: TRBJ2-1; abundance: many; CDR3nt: TGTGCCATCAGTGTTTTGAACAATGAGCAGTTCTTC; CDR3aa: CAISVLNNEQFF
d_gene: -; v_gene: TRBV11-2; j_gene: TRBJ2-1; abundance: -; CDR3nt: TGTGCCAGCAGCCCCACGGCTTCGGGGTACAATGAGCAGTTCTTC; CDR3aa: CASSPTASGYNEQFF
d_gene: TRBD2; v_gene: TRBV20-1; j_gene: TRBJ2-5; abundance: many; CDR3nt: TGCAGCGCTAGAGTTGGTACTAGCGGAGGGACCCAGTACTTC; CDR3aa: CSARVGTSGGTQYF
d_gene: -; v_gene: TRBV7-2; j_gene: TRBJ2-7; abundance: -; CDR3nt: TGTGCCAGCAGCTTAGCGCTGGGGTATCTAGCCTACGAGCAGTACTTC; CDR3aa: CASSLALGYLAYEQYF
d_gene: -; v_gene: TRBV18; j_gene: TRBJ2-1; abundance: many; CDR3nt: TGTGCCAGCTCACCATTGGCGCCCGGAGGTTCCTTTGTTGAGCAGTTCTTC; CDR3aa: CASSPLAPGGSFVEQFF
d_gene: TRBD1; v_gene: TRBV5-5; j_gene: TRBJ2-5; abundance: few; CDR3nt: TGTGCCAGCAGCCGGACAGGGGCTCAAGAGACCCAGTACTTC; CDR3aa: CASSRTGAQETQYF
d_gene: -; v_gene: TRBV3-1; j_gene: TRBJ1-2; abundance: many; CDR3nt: TGTGCCAGCAGCCAAAGATCAGGGGAGGCCTATGGCTACACCTTC; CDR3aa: CASSQRSGEAYGYTF
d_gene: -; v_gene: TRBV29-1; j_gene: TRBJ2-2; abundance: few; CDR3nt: TGCAGCGTTTATAGCCAGACCAACACCGGGGAGCTGTTTTTT; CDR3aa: CSVYSQTNTGELFF
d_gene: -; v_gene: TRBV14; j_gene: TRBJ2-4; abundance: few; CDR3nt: TGTGCCAGCAGCCAAGATTCGGGAAACCTAGCCAAAAACATTCAGTACTTC; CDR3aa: CASSQDSGNLAKNIQYF
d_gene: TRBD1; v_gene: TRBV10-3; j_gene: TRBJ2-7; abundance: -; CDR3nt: TGTGCCATCCGACAGGGGGCGGGCGACGAGCAGTACTTC; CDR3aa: CAIRQGAGDEQYF
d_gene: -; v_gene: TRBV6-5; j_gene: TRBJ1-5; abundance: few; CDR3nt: TGTGCCAGCAGCCGACAGCACAATCAGCCCCAGCATTTT; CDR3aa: CASSRQHNQPQHF
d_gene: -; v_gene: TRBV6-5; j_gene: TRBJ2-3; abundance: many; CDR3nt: TGTGCCAGCAGACAGACAGTGCTCACAGATACGCAGTATTTT; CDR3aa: CASRQTVLTDTQYF
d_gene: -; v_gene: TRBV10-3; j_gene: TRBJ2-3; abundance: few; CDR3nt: TGTGCCATCAGTGGGCTAGGAGGGAACACAGATACGCAGTATTTT; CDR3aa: CAISGLGGNTDTQYF
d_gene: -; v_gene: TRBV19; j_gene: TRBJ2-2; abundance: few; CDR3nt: TGTGCCAGTAGTATAGTCCTGAACACCGGGGAGCTGTTTTTT; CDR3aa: CASSIVLNTGELFF
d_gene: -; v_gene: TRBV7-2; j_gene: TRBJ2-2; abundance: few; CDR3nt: TGTGCCAGCAGCCCGATTCGGGAGCTGTTTTTT; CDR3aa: CASSPIRELFF
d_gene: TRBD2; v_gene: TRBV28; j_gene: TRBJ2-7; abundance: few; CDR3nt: TGTGCCAGCAGTCAACCCGGACTAGCGGGAGGCTACGAGCAGTACTTC; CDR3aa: CASSQPGLAGGYEQYF
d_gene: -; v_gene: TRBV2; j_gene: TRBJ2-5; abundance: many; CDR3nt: TGTGCCAGCAGTGAGGGCCTACAAGAGACCCAGTACTTC; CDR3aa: CASSEGLQETQYF
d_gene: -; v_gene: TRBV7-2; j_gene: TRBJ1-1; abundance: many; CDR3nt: TGTGCCAGCAGCTCCCCGGTAAGAATAACGGAGCTGAACACTGAAGCTTTCTTT; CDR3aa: CASSSPVRITELNTEAFF
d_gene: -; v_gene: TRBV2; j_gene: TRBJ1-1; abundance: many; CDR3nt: TGTGCCAGCAGTGATGGCCGGACGAACACTGAAGCTTTCTTT; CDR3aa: CASSDGRTNTEAFF
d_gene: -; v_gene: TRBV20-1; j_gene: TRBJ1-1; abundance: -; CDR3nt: TGCAGTGCTAGTGGGACATCCGCCGCTTTCTTT; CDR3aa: CSASGTSAAFF
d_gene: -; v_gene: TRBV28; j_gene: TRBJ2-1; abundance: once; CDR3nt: TGTGCCAGCAGTTTTGGGACAACATCCAATGAGCAGTTCTTC; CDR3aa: CASSFGTTSNEQFF
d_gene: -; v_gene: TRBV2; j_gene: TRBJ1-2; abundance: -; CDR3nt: TGTGCCAGCAGTGAAGGGACGGAGTATGGCTACACCTTC; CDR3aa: CASSEGTEYGYTF
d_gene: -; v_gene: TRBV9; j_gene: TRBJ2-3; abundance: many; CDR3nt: TGTGCCAGCAGCGTAGGCCCAGAGTCAGATACGCAGTATTTT; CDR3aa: CASSVGPESDTQYF
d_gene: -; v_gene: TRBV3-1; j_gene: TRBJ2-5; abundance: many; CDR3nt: TGTGCCAGCAGCCAAGGAGATTACCAAGAGACCCAGTACTTC; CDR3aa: CASSQGDYQETQYF
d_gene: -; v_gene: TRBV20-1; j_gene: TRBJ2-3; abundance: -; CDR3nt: TGCAGTGCCGCCCCCAGAGGGCCGGCAGATACGCAGTATTTT; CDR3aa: CSAAPRGPADTQYF
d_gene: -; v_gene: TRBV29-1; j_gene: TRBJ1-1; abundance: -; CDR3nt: TGCAGCGCTGGGGTCGGCACTGAAGCTTTCTTT; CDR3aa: CSAGVGTEAFF
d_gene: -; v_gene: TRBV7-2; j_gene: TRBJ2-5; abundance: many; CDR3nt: TGTGCCAGCAGCTTTGGGAACTACCAAGAGACCCAGTACTTC; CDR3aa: CASSFGNYQETQYF
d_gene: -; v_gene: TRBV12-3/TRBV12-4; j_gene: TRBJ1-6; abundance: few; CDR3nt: TGTGCCAGCAGGTACAGGGATAATTCACCCCTCCACTTT; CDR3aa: CASRYRDNSPLHF
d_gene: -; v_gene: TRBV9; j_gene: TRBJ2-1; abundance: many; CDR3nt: TGTGCCAGCGGAGAGTGGCGCGAAAATGAGCAGTTCTTC; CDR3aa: CASGEWRENEQFF
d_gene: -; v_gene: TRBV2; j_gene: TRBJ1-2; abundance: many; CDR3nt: TGTGCCAGCAGTATCGGTGGACGGAACTATGGCTACACCTTC; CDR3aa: CASSIGGRNYGYTF
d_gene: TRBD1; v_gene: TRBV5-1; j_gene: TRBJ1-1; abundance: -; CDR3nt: TGCGCCAGCAGCCAGGGACAGGGTATCTACACTGAAGCTTTCTTT; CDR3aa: CASSQGQGIYTEAFF
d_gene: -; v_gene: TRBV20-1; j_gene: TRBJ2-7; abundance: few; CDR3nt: TGCAGTGCTTGGACGGAAGACTACGAGCAGTACTTC; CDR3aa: CSAWTEDYEQYF
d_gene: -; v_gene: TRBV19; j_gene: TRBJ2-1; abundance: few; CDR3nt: TGTGCCAGTAGTAAAGCTAGCGACTCAGGGAATGAGCAGTTCTTC; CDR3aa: CASSKASDSGNEQFF
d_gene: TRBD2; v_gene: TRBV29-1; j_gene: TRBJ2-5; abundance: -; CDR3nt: TGCAGCGTTGTATACGGGCTAGCGGGAGTAGAGACCCAGTACTTC; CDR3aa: CSVVYGLAGVETQYF
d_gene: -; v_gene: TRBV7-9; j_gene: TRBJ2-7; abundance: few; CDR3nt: TGTGCCAGCAGGCCGACCGGGGGGCATGACGAGCAGTACTTC; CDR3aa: CASRPTGGHDEQYF
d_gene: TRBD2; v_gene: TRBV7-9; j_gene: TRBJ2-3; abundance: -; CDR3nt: TGTGCCAGCAGCCGCCCTACTAGCGGGACTCGGGGGCGCACAGATACGCAGTATTTT; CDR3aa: CASSRPTSGTRGRTDTQYF
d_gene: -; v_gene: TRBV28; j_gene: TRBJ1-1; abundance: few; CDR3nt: TGTGCCAGCAGTTTAGGTGGGGGGGACACTGAAGCTTTCTTT; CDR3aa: CASSLGGGDTEAFF
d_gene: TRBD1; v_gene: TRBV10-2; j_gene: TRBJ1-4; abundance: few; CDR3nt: TGCGCCAGCAGAGACAGAGGACAGGGGGCAGCTAATGAAAAACTGTTTTTT; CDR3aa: CASRDRGQGAANEKLFF
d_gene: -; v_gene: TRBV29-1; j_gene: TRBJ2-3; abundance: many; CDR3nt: TGCAGCGTTGACCCGGCAGATACGCAGTATTTT; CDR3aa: CSVDPADTQYF
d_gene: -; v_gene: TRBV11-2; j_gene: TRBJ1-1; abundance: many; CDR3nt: TGTGCCAGCAGCTTAGATCAAGGGTGGAATGAAGCTTTCTTT; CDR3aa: CASSLDQGWNEAFF
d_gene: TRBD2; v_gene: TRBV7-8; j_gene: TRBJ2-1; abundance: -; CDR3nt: TGTGCCAGCAGCTTTAGCGGGAGGTTCCACAATGAGCAGTTCTTC; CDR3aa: CASSFSGRFHNEQFF